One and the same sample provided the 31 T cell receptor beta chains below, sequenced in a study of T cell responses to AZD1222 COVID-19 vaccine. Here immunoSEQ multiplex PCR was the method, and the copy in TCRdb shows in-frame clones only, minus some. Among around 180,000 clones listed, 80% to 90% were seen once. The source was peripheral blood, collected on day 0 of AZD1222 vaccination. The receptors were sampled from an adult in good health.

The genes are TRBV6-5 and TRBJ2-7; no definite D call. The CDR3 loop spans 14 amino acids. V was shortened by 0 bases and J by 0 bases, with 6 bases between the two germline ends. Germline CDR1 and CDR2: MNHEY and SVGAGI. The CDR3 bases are TGTGCCAGCAGTTACTCCGGATCCTCCTACGAGCAGTACGTC. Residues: CASSYSGSSYEQYV.

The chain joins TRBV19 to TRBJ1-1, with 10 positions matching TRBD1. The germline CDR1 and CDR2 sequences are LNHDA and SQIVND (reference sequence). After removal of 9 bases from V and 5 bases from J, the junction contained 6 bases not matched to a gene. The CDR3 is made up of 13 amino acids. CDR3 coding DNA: TGTGCCAGCAGACAGGGGGCGCTTACTGAAGCTTTCTTT. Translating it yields CASRQGALTEAFF.

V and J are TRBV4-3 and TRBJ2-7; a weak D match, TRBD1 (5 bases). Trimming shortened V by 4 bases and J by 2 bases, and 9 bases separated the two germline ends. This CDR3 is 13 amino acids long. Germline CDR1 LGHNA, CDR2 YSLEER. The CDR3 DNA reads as TGCGCCAGCAGCCCGGACATTCCCTACGAGCAGTACTTC. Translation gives CASSPDIPYEQYF.

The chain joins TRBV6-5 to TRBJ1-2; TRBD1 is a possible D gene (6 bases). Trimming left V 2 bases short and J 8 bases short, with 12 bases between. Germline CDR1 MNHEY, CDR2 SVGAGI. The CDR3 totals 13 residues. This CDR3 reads CASSYKQGRGYTF. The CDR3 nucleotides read TGTGCCAGCAGTTACAAACAGGGTCGAGGCTACACCTTC.

The CDR3 reads CASSLGVDSYEQYF. In nucleotides, the CDR3 is TGTGCCAGCAGCTTGGGAGTGGATTCCTACGAGCAGTACTTC. The chain carries TRBV7-9 and TRBJ2-7, with TRBD2 as a possible D gene (5 bases). Per germline, CDR1 SEHNR and CDR2 FQNEAQ (reference sequence). Trimming took off 3 bases at V and 1 base at J, with 10 bases between the two ends. The CDR3 is made up of 14 amino acids.

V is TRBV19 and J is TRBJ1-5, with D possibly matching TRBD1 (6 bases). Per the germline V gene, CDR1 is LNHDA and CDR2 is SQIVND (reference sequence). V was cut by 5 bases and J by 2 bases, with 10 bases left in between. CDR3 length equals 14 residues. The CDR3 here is CASSLQGRNQPQHF. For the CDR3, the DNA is TGTGCCAGTAGTCTTCAGGGGCGCAATCAGCCCCAGCATTTT.

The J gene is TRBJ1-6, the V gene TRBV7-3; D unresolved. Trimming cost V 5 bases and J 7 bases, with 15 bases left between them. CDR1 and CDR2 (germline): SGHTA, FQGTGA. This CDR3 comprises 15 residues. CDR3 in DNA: TGTGCCAGCAGCCCCCGCAGTACCGGGAATTCACCCCTCCACTTT. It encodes CASSPRSTGNSPLHF.

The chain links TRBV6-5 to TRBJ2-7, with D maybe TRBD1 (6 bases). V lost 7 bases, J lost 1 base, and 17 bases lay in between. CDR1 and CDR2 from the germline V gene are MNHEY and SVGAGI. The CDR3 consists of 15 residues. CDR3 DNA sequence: TGTGCCAGCACCTTGACAGGAACGATTTCCTACGAGCAGTACGTC. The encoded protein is CASTLTGTISYEQYV.

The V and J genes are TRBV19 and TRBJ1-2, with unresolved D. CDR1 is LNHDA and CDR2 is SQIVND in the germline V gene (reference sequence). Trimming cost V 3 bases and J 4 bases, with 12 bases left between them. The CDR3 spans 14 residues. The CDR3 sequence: CASSILGAGYGYTF. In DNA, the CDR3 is TGTGCCAGTAGTATCCTGGGCGCGGGCTATGGCTACACCTTC. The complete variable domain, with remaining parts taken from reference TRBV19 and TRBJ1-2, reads DGGITQSPKYLFRKEGQNVTLSCEQNLNHDAMYWYRQDPGQGLRLIYYSQIVNDFQKGDIAEGYSVSREKKESFPLTVTSAQKNPTAFYLCASSILGAGYGYTFGSGTRLTVV.

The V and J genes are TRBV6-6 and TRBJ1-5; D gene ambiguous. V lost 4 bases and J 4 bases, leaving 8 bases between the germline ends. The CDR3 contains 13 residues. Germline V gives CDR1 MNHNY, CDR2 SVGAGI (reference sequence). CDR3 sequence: CASSWAVNQPQHF. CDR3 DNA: TGTGCCAGCAGTTGGGCGGTAAATCAGCCCCAGCATTTT.

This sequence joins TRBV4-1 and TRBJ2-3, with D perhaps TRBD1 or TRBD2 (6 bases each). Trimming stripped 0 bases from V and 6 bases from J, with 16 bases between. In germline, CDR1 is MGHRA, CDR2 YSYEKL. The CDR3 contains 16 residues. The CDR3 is CASSQEGGGPADTQYF. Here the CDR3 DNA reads TGCGCCAGCAGCCAAGAAGGAGGGGGTCCGGCGGATACGCAGTATTTT.

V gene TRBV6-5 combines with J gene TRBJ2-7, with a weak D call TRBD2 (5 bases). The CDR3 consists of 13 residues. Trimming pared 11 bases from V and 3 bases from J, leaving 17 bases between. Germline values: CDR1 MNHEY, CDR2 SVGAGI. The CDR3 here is CAGRATSGYEQYF. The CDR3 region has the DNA TGTGCCGGGCGGGCCACATCGGGCTACGAGCAGTACTTC.

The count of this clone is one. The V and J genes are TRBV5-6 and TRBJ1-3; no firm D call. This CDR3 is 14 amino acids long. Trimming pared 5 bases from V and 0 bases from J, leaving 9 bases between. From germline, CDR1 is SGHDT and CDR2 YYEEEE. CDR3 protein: CASSKRDSGNTIYF. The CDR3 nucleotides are TGTGCCAGCAGTAAGAGGGACTCTGGAAACACCATATATTTT.

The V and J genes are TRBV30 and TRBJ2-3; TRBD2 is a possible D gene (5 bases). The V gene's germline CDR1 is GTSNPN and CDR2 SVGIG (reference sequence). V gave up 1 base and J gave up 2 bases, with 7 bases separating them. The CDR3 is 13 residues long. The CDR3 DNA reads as TGTGCCTGGAGTGCGGGGAACACAGATACGCAGTATTTT. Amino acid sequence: CAWSAGNTDTQYF.

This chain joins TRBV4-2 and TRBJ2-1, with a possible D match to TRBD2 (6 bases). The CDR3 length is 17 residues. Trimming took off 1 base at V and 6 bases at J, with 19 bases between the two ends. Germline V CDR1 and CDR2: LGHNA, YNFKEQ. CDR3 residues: CASSQVSGPQGGNEQFF. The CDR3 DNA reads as TGTGCCAGCAGCCAAGTTTCTGGGCCTCAGGGAGGCAATGAGCAGTTCTTC.

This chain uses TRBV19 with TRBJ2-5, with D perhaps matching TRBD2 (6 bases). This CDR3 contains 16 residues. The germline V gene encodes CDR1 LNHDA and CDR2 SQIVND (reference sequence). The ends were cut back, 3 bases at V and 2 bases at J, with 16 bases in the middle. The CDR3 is CASSIFFSAGQETQYF. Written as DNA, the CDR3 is TGTGCCAGTAGTATCTTTTTTTCGGCGGGGCAAGAGACCCAGTACTTC.

CDR3 DNA sequence: TGTGCCAGCAGTCCCCTTCCCTTTGGGGCCGATCGTTTAGAGCAGTACGTC. Its protein is CASSPLPFGADRLEQYV. The chain employs TRBV6-6 and TRBJ2-7; tentative D call: TRBD1 (5 bases). Germline V gene sequence: CDR1 MNHNY, CDR2 SVGAGI (reference sequence). The CDR3 covers 17 residues. The ends were cut back, 5 bases at V and 7 bases at J, with 27 bases in the middle.

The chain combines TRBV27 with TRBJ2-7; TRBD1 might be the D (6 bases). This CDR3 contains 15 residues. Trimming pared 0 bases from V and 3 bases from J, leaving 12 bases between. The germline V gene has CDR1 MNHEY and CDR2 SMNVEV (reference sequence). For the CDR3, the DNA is TGTGCCAGCAGTTTATCGCGGACAGCTAACTACGAGCAGTACTTC. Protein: CASSLSRTANYEQYF.

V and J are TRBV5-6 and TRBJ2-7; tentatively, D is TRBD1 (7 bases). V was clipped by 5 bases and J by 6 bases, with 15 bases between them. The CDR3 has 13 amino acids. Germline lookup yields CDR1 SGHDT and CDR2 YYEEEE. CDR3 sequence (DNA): TGTGCCAGCAGGTCCGCGGGACAGTTCGAGCAGTACGTC. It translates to CASRSAGQFEQYV.

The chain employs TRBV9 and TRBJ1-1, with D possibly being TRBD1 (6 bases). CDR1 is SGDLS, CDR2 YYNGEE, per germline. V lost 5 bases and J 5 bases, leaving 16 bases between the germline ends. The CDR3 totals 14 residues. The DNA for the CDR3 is TGTGCCAGCAGGGAAAACAGGGTAAGGACTGAAGCTTTCTTT. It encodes CASRENRVRTEAFF.

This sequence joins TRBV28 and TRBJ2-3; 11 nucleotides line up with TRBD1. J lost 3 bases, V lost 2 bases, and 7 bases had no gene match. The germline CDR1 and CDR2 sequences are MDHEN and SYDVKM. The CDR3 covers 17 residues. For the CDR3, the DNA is TGTGCCAGCAGTTTACCGGACAGGGGGCCGTCTACAGATACGCAGTATTTT. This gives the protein CASSLPDRGPSTDTQYF.

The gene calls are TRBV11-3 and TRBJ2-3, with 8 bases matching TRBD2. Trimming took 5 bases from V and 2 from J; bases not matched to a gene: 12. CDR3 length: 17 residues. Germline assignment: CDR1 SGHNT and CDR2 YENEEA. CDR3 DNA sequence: TGTGCCAGCAGCCGGTCAGATGCGGGGGGACTCACAGATACGCAGTATTTT. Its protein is CASSRSDAGGLTDTQYF.

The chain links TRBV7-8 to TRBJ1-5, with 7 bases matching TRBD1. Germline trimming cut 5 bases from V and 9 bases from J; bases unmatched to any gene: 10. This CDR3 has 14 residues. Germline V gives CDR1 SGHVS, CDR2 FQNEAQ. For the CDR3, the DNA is TGTGCCAGCAGCCGGTCGACAGGGTCTGCGCCCCAGCATTTT. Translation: CASSRSTGSAPQHF.

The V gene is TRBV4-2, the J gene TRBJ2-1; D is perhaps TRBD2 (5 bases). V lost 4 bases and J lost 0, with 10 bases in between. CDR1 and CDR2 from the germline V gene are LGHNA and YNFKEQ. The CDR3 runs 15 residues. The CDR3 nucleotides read TGTGCCAGCAGCCCTCATGGGAGCTCCTACAATGAGCAGTTCTTC. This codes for CASSPHGSSYNEQFF.

The chain's CDR3 is CASYRPTGITAGELFF. The CDR3 DNA is TGTGCCAGCTACCGACCAACCGGGATCACCGCCGGGGAGCTGTTTTTT. The chain joins TRBV5-6 to TRBJ2-2; TRBD2 might be the D (5 bases). The CDR3 is 16 amino acids. The V and J ends lost 7 bases and 6 bases respectively, with 22 bases between them. Germline V gene data show CDR1 as SGHDT and CDR2 as YYEEEE.

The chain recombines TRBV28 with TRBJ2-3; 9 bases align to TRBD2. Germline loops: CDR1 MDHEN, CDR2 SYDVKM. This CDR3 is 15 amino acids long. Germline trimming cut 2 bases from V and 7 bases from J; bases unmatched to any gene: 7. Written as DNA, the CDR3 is TGTGCCAGCAGTTTAATTAGCGGGGGCCAATATACGCAGTATTTT. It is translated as CASSLISGGQYTQYF.

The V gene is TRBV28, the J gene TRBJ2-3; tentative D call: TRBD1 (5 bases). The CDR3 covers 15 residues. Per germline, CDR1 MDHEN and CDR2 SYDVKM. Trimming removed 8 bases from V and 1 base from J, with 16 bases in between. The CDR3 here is CASGAGFRGTDTQYF. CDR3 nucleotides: TGTGCCAGCGGGGCAGGGTTTCGTGGCACAGATACGCAGTATTTT. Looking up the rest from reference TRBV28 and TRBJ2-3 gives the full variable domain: DVKVTQSSRYLVKRTGEKVFLECVQDMDHENMFWYRQDPGLGLRLIYFSYDVKMKEKGDIPEGYSVSREKKERFSLILESASTNQTSMYLCASGAGFRGTDTQYFGPGTRLTVL.

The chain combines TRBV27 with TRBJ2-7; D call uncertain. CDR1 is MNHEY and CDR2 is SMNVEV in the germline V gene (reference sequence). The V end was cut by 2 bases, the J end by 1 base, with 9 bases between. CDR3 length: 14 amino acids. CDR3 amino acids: CASSLTWGSYEQYF. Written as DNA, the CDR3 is TGTGCCAGCAGTTTAACATGGGGATCCTACGAGCAGTACTTC.

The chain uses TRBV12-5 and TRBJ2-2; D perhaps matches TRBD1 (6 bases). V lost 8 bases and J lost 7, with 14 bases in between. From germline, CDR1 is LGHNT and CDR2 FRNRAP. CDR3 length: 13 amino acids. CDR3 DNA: TGTGCTAGTTACCGCAGGGGTGACGGGGAGCTGTTTTTT. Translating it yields CASYRRGDGELFF.

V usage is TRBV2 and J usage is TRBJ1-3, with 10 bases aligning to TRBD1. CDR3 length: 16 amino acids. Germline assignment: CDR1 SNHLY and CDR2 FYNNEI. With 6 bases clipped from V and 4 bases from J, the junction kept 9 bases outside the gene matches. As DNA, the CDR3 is TGTGCCAGCAGGACAGGGGGCGAGGGAACGGGAAACACCATATATTTT. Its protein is CASRTGGEGTGNTIYF. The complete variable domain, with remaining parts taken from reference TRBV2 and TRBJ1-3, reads EPEVTQTPSHQVTQMGQEVILRCVPISNHLYFYWYRQILGQKVEFLVSFYNNEISEKSEIFDDQFSVERPDGSNFTLKIRSTKLEDSAMYFCASRTGGEGTGNTIYFGEGSWLTVV.

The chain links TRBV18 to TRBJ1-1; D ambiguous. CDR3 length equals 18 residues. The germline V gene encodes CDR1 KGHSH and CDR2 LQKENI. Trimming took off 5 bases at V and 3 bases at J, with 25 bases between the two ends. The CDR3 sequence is CASSRKSRYGRNYTEAFF. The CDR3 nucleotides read TGTGCCAGCTCAAGAAAATCCAGATATGGGAGGAATTACACTGAAGCTTTCTTT.